The source of this T cell receptor beta chain is a study of somatic mutations in cytotoxic T cells in rheumatoid arthritis listed by TCRdb under 2017. In the study overall: Peripheral blood (about 28 ml EDTA) was collected from patients immediately after diagnosis and before any treatment began. In newly diagnosed rheumatoid arthritis without treatment, the study examined if expanded CD8+ T-cell clones harbor somatic mutations, relying on TCRB deep sequencing to characterize clonality. Some V beta antibody-stained T-cell populations were flow-sorted on a FACSAria II or Sony SH800 at nearly 100% purity, and sorted V beta1+ cells also underwent TCRB sequencing. Patients and controls did not essentially differ in median age, which was nearly identical between the groups. For approximately 63 rheumatoid arthritis patients and some 20 healthy controls, TCRB deep sequencing was carried out. Beyond this particular receptor, the publication reports: Healthy controls showed no age-related increase in CD8+ clonality, whereas patients did (Spearman r ~ 0.49). Viral specificity could not be ruled out by absence from virus-specific databases, and the antigen targets of the expanded CD8+ clones remained unknown. No adjustment for multiple comparisons was made for the slight TRBV07 underrepresentation in patients. In about an eighth of the 65 patients, more than 20% of CD8+ cells belonged to the largest CD8+ clone, while several identical CD8+ TCRB sequences were shared between blood and synovial fluid. CD8+ T-cell clonality in rheumatoid arthritis patients was not significantly different from that in age-matched healthy controls.

Positive magnetic bead selection on an AutoMACS was used to isolate CD4+ and CD8+ cells, with flow cytometry used to check purity. Initial screening for clonal expansions relied on flow cytometry with a TCR V beta antibody panel, after which sorted CD8+ fractions underwent TCRB deep sequencing for characterization. Peripheral blood mononuclear cells were obtained using density gradient separation with Ficoll-Paque PLUS. Using Nucleospin Tissue or Tissue XS kits, DNA was extracted from CD4-enriched, CD8-enriched or PBMC samples, with quantification by a Qubit 2.0 fluorometer. Details on this clone: No antigen is known for it. No base quality information exists; no much larger clone differs at one position.

The immunoSEQ assay was applied to genomic DNA for TCRB CDR3 sequencing. From the authors' description of their analysis: Patient CD8+ clones larger than 1% were compared against published virus-specific TCRB sequences, and only a few matched. Nothing other than productive TCRB rearrangements was included in the analyses. Clonality was expressed as a Shannon entropy-based productive clonality index, with each clone defined by a unique TCRB CDR3 sequence. The template counts of each clone relative to the total templates per sample were used to calculate repertoire overlap between two samples. V-gene usage measured by flow cytometry correlated with TCRB sequencing V-gene usage, with a Spearman r of around 0.59. As stored in TCRdb, this immuneACCESS dataset retains in-frame rearrangements with V and J assigned. A fraction of the clones does not appear; measured against another copy, unresolved V genes explain less than half of the discrepancy, and the remainder lacks a known reason. The DNA was the basis for D and trimming; V, J and clone size are from that table. For this sample there are around 20,000 clones; around four fifths appear just once. Over 12% of the sample rests with the top ten.

Ends trimmed: V by 4 bases, J by 4 bases; bases unmatched to a gene: 5. The germline V gene (reference sequence) supplies CDR1 SEHNR and CDR2 FQNEAQ. The CDR3 has 14 amino acids, counting the end cysteine and phenylalanine. Here the CDR3 DNA is all that survives: 42 bases in frame from base 1. The receptor's source is an adult with rheumatoid arthritis. The chain is made from TRBV7-9 and TRBJ2-7, and 9 junction bases match TRBD2. Sequences were obtained from CD8+ T cells sorted from blood. The nucleotide sequence reads as follows: TGTGCCAGCAGCTCGGGACTAGCTTGGTACGAGCAGTACTTC. It translates as CASSSGLAWYEQYF.